The 13 T cell receptor beta chains below all came from one sample that was sequenced in a study of blood T cells in healthy people across ages (dated by TCRdb to the mid-2010s). The library was made by 5' RACE. The run used an Illumina HiSeq 2500. A second 7 to 11 cycle PCR used a sample-barcoded 5' primer and a J-beta primer mix. TCRdb redid the processing of the public reads, applying fastp at Q25 and MiXCR, and retained in-frame beta chains. Every entry covers one CDR3 protein and lists the most common genes and DNA from its rows. The sample table lists about 970,000 distinct CDR3 sequences, 51% of them with a count of one. About a fifth of the sample comes from the top ten. Sequencing input: blood. These receptors were taken from a woman between 55 and 75 years old in good health.

This clonotype was counted ten times or more. The V gene is TRBV29-1, the J gene TRBJ2-3; 8 bases map to TRBD2. CDR3 length: 14 amino acids. Trimming took 6 bases from V and 3 from J; bases not matched to a gene: 8. Germline V lookup: CDR1 SQVTM, CDR2 ANQGSEA. The CDR3 sequence is CSVSPGLGTDTQYF. The CDR3 region has the DNA TGCAGCGTATCGCCGGGACTAGGTACAGATACGCAGTATTTT.

This clonotype was seen only a few times. V gene TRBV7-9 combines with J gene TRBJ2-6, with 10 bases lining up with TRBD2. The CDR3 sequence is 18 residues long. Germline CDR1 reads SEHNR; CDR2 reads FQNEAQ (reference sequence). Trimming cost V 7 bases and J 1 base; bases outside gene matches: 10. CDR3 sequence reads: CASTLQVAGGSGANVLTF. The DNA for the CDR3 is TGTGCCAGCACCCTACAGGTAGCGGGAGGTTCTGGGGCCAACGTCCTGACTTTC. Drawing the rest from reference TRBV7-9 and TRBJ2-6, the complete variable domain is DTGVSQNPRHKITKRGQNVTFRCDPISEHNRLYWYRQTLGQGPEFLTYFQNEAQLEKSRLLSDRFSAERPKGSFSTLEIQRTEQGDSAMYLCASTLQVAGGSGANVLTFGAGSRLTVL.

This rearrangement joins TRBV7-2 to TRBJ2-7, with 8 bases aligning to TRBD1. Germline V CDR1 and CDR2: SGHTA, FQGNSA. CDR3 length: 14 residues. V lost 5 bases to trimming and J lost 3 bases; unmatched junction nucleotides: 6. The CDR3 reads CASSKGGQDYEQYF. DNA of the CDR3: TGTGCCAGCAGCAAGGGGGGACAGGACTACGAGCAGTACTTC.

The rearrangement uses TRBV20-1 and TRBJ2-7, with 10 bases aligning to TRBD2. The end of the DNA is better explained by TRBJ2-5, so the J call may be wrong. From germline, CDR1 is DFQATT and CDR2 SNEGSKA (reference sequence). This CDR3 comprises 16 residues. The CDR3 spells CSARHGASGGSETQYF. CDR3 coding DNA: TGCAGTGCTAGACATGGGGCTAGCGGGGGATCAGAGACCCAGTACTTC.

J is TRBJ2-7 and V is TRBV5-6; D assignment may be TRBD1 or TRBD2 (5 bases each). This CDR3 is 15 amino acids long. Germline V gene data show CDR1 as SGHDT and CDR2 as YYEEEE. V shed 6 bases and J shed 7 bases, with 23 bases lying between them. CDR3 residues: CASTGQGRGYNEQYF. The CDR3 DNA is TGTGCCAGCACCGGGCAGGGCCGGGGATACAATGAGCAGTACTTC.

CDR3 in amino acids: CASSFEIENSPLHF. The DNA of the CDR3 is TGTGCCAGCAGTTTTGAGATAGAGAATTCACCCCTCCACTTT. V usage is TRBV12-3 or TRBV12-4 and J usage is TRBJ1-6; D not resolved. The V end lost 3 bases, the J end lost 7 bases, and 10 bases lay between the germline ends. This CDR3 has 14 amino acids.

The chain carries TRBV28 and TRBJ2-7; 9 bases map to TRBD2. Per germline, CDR1 MDHEN and CDR2 SYDVKM. There are 15 residues in the CDR3. V trimming: 5 bases; J trimming: 1 base; junction bases outside the gene matches: 6. The CDR3 sequence: CASSPQTSGSYEQYF. CDR3 in DNA: TGTGCCAGCAGTCCGCAAACTAGCGGGTCCTACGAGCAGTACTTC.

As to this clonotype: At one of its ends the junction is not consistent with the germline gene, which may arise from a read error. V gene TRBV28 combines with J gene TRBJ1-4; TRBD1 is a possible D gene (5 bases). Germline assignment: CDR1 MDHEN and CDR2 SYDVKM. This CDR3 spans 15 amino acids. The CDR3 DNA sequence: TGTGCCAGCAGTTTCGGTCAGGGATGGTATGAAAAGCTGTTTTTT. Protein sequence: CASSFGQGWYEKLFF.

The chain employs TRBV12-3 or TRBV12-4 and TRBJ1-2; D possibly corresponds to TRBD1 (5 bases). V was trimmed by 5 bases and J by 4 bases, leaving 23 bases between them. This CDR3 comprises 17 residues. The CDR3: CASSTLGDGKGRYGYTF. In nucleotides, the CDR3 is TGTGCCAGCAGTACCCTCGGTGATGGGAAGGGACGCTATGGCTACACCTTC.

V and J are TRBV4-3 and TRBJ1-4; D is undetermined. The ends were cut back, 3 bases at V and 3 bases at J, with 11 bases in the middle. CDR1 and CDR2 (germline): LGHNA, YSLEER. The CDR3 covers 15 residues. The CDR3 nucleotides read TGCGCCAGCAGCCAGTTCCGGCGGGCTAATGAAAAACTGTTTTTT. Translating it yields CASSQFRRANEKLFF.

Only a few counts were recorded for this clonotype. This sequence joins TRBV3-1 and TRBJ2-7, with 8 bases identical to TRBD2. CDR3 length: 16 residues. Germline CDR1 is LGHDT and CDR2 is YNNKEL (reference sequence). V shed 2 bases and J 0 bases; nucleotides not matched to a gene: 6. CDR3 residues: CASSQFLAGSSYEQYF. Here the CDR3 DNA reads TGTGCCAGCAGCCAATTCTTAGCGGGAAGCTCCTACGAGCAGTACTTC.

The V call is TRBV4-2, the J call TRBJ2-1; 7 positions agree with TRBD2. CDR1 LGHNA and CDR2 YNFKEQ come from the germline V gene. Losses at the gene ends were 4 bases for V and 6 bases for J; bases not matched to a gene: 15. The CDR3 is 17 amino acids. CDR3 residues: CASSPRGTTSRFNEQFF. The CDR3 DNA is TGTGCCAGCAGCCCTCGTGGGACGACTAGCAGATTCAATGAGCAGTTCTTC.

V and J are TRBV19 and TRBJ2-3; possible D gene TRBD1, 6 bases. Trimming pared 0 bases from V and 6 bases from J, leaving 13 bases between. The CDR3 length is 15 residues. Germline V gives CDR1 LNHDA, CDR2 SQIVND (reference sequence). In DNA form, the CDR3 reads TGTGCCAGTAGTATAGAACTACAGGGATCGGATACGCAGTATTTT. It codes for CASSIELQGSDTQYF.